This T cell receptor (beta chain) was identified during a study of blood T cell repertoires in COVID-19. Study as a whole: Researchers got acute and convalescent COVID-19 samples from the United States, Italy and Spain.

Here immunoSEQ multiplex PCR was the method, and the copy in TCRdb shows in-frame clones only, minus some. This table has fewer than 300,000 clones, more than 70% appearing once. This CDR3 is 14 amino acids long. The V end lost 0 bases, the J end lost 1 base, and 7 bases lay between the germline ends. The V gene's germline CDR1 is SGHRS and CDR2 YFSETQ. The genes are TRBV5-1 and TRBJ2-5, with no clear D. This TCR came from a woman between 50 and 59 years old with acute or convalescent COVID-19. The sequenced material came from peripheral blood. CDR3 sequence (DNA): TGCGCCAGCAGCTTGGCACAAATCCAAGAGACCCAGTACTTC. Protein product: CASSLAQIQETQYF. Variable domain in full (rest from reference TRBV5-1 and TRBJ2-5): KAGVTQTPRYLIKTRGQQVTLSCSPISGHRSVSWYQQTPGQGLQFLFEYFSETQRNKGNFPGRFSGRQFSNSRSEMNVSTLELGDSALYLCASSLAQIQETQYFGPGTRLLVL.